This entry features one TCR beta chain sequence. The antigen remains unidentified. This CDR3 is built from 14 residues. Germline CDR1 is MGHDK and CDR2 is SYGVNS. The PCR had 60 Vbeta and 13 Jbeta primers. The repertoire was sequenced with immunoSEQ multiplex PCR; TCRdb's copy has only in-frame clones and lacks some. The repertoire consists of 150,000 to 200,000 clones, with more than 65% occurring once and the leading ten covering about 3.5%. The sample originates from a study of cytomegalovirus exposure and HLA in healthy donors. General study results and limits: A later analysis reported that several of the most significant clusters appeared to be linked to common viral pathogens, among them Epstein-Barr virus.

This receptor was taken from a man aged 35 to 55 in good health and CMV-seropositive. J is TRBJ2-5 and V is TRBV25-1; possibly TRBD1 for D (7 bases). The J call may be in error: the DNA end matches TRBJ2-7 better. Material for sequencing was PBMCs. DNA of the CDR3: TGTGCCAGCAGTGAATCCCTTCAGGGGGGCGAGCAGTACTTC. As protein: CASSESLQGGEQYF.